The clone carrying this T cell receptor (beta chain) was picked up one time. The J segment lost 2 bases and the V segment lost 3 bases, leaving 10 bases of the junction unmatched. Per germline, CDR1 SGHTS and CDR2 YDEGEE. This CDR3 region has 17 residues. In the authors' workflow: Amplification of reference gene primers was used by the study to estimate nucleated cell counts. Assay used: immunoSEQ multiplex PCR; TCRdb lists only in-frame clones, some missing. V and J calls and clone size follow that table, whereas D and trimming were derived from the DNA. The top ten clones hold 9.5% to 15% of a sample with 120,000 or so clones, more than 70% of them seen once. The data are from a study of blood T cell repertoires in COVID-19.

The chain has TRBV5-8 and TRBJ2-3, with TRBD1 identical over 9 bases. The sample consisted of peripheral blood. The receptor was isolated from a woman aged 30 to 39 who had recovered from COVID-19. The CDR3 DNA follows: TGTGCCAGCAGCTCCGAACCGGGACAGGGTACCACAGATACGCAGTATTTT. It translates to CASSSEPGQGTTDTQYF.